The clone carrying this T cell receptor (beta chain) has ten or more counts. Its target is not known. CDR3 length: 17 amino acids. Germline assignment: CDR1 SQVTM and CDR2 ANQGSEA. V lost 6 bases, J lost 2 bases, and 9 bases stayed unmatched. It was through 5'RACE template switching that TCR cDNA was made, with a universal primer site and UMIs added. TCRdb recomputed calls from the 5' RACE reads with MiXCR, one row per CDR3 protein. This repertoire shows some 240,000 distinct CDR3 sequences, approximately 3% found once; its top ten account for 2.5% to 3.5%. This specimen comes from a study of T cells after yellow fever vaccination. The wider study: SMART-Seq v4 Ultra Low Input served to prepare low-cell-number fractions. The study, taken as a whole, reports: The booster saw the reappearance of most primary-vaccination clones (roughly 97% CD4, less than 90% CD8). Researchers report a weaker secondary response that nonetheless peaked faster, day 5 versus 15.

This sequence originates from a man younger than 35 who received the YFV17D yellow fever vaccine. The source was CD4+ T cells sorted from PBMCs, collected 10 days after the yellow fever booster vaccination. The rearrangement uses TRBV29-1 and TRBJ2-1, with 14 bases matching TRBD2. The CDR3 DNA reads TGCAGCGTGGGGACTCCGGGACTAGCGGGGGCCTACAATGAGCAGTTCTTC. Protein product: CSVGTPGLAGAYNEQFF.